This T cell receptor beta chain was recorded in a study of vaccination and CD4 T cells after COVID-19. About the study: PCR on nasal swabs identified SARS-CoV-2 in convalescent patients, of whom nine were mild and one severe. The makeup of the convalescents was six males and four females, two of them Hispanic. Collection of post-COVID samples occurred a median approximately 93 days after diagnosis, spanning a range of 35 to 161.

The V gene's germline CDR1 is SGHRS and CDR2 YFSETQ. The CDR3 runs to 16 residues. V dropped 0 bases and J dropped 3; count of bases not matched to a gene: 6. This clonotype has more than one count but fewer than ten. Its antigen is not known. Indicated treatment: approximately nine-day PBMC culture with coronavirus spike peptide pools or control peptides (ViraFEST assay). The culture of a few million PBMCs per well included around 10 IU/ml IL-2 and 9.5 to 10 ug/ml peptide pools. With the Oncomine TCR Beta short-read assay, DNA from cultured CD4+ T cells was sequenced. TCRdb recomputed calls from the PCR reads with MiXCR, one row per CDR3 protein. The sample holds 3,500 to 4,000 distinct CDR3 sequences; around 17% are singletons and the top ten take approximately 19%.

J is TRBJ2-3 and V is TRBV5-1, with 8 bases lining up with TRBD2. Sequenced input: CD4+ T cells from blood, cultured in vitro. This clonotype was obtained from a human donor who had recovered from COVID-19. In nucleotides, the CDR3 is TGCGCCAGCAGCTTGGTTGGTAGCGGGGTGACAGATACGCAGTATTTT. Translated, it gives CASSLVGSGVTDTQYF. The whole variable domain, remainder taken from reference TRBV5-1 and TRBJ2-3, is KAGVTQTPRYLIKTRGQQVTLSCSPISGHRSVSWYQQTPGQGLQFLFEYFSETQRNKGNFPGRFSGRQFSNSRSEMNVSTLELGDSALYLCASSLVGSGVTDTQYFGPGTRLTVL.